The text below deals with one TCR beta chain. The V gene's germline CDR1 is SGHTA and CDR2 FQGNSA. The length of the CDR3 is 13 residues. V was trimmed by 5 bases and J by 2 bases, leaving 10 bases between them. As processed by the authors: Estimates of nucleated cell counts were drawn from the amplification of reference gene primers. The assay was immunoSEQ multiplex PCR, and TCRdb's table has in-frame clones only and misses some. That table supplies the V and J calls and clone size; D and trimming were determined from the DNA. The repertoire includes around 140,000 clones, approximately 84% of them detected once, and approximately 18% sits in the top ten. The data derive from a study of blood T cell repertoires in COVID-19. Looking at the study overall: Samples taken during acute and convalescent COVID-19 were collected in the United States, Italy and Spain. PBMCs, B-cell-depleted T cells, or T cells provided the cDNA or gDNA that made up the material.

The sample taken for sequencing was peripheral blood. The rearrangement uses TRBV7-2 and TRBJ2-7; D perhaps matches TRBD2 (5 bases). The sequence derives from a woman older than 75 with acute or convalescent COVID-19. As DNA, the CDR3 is TGTGCCAGCAGCCGGGGTCCAACCTACGAGCAGTACTTC. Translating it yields CASSRGPTYEQYF.